The 19 T cell receptor beta chains presented below share a single source sample, sequenced in a study of cytomegalovirus exposure and HLA in healthy donors. Vbeta (60) and Jbeta (13) primers were used in the PCR. The repertoire was sequenced with immunoSEQ multiplex PCR; TCRdb's copy has only in-frame clones and lacks some. The repertoire holds about 130,000 clones, with over 70% as singletons. The sequenced sample was PBMCs. The receptors originated from a man aged 25-45 years in good health and CMV-seronegative.

This chain uses TRBV19 with TRBJ1-3; D unclear. V lost 4 bases, J lost 0 bases, and 7 bases lay in between. The CDR3 is 14 residues long. Germline V lookup: CDR1 LNHDA, CDR2 SQIVND (reference sequence). For the CDR3, the DNA is TGTGCCAGTAGTAGGCAGAACTCTGGAAACACCATATATTTT. Protein sequence: CASSRQNSGNTIYF.

In this sample, this clone turned up once. The rearrangement links TRBV27 to TRBJ2-1, with D possibly matching TRBD1 (6 bases). CDR3 length equals 13 residues. The germline V gene has CDR1 MNHEY and CDR2 SMNVEV (reference sequence). V was cut by 3 bases and J by 7 bases, with 10 bases left in between. CDR3 sequence (DNA): TGTGCCAGCAGTTTGGACAGCCTTAATGAGCAGTTCTTC. Translating gives CASSLDSLNEQFF.

This clone has only a few counts. The chain couples TRBV6-1 to TRBJ2-5; D remains ambiguous. In germline, CDR1 is MNHNS, CDR2 SASEGT. This CDR3 region has 13 residues. V shed 1 base and J shed 4 bases, with 7 bases lying between them. CDR3 in amino acids: CASSEVRGETQYF. CDR3 DNA sequence: TGTGCCAGCAGTGAAGTACGCGGAGAGACCCAGTACTTC.

The chain carries TRBV27 and TRBJ2-2, with a weak D call TRBD2 (5 bases). CDR1 is MNHEY, CDR2 SMNVEV, per germline (reference sequence). Trimming left V 0 bases short and J 8 bases short, with 13 bases between. CDR3 length equals 15 residues. The chain's CDR3 is CASSLSFGGWGELFF. The CDR3 bases are TGTGCCAGCAGTTTATCCTTCGGAGGATGGGGGGAGCTGTTTTTT.

The chain uses TRBV5-1 and TRBJ2-3; 7 bases agree with TRBD2. The CDR3 is 16 amino acids. V dropped 0 bases and J dropped 2; count of bases not matched to a gene: 6. Germline V gene sequence: CDR1 SGHRS, CDR2 YFSETQ. CDR3 protein: CASSLGEGGTTDTQYF. CDR3 coding DNA: TGCGCCAGCAGCTTGGGTGAGGGAGGGACCACAGATACGCAGTATTTT.

The chain employs TRBV18 and TRBJ2-1; a weak D match, TRBD2 (5 bases). The CDR3 sequence is 13 residues long. V was trimmed by 6 bases and J by 7 bases, leaving 13 bases between them. Germline CDR1 KGHSH, CDR2 LQKENI. CDR3 coding DNA: TGTGCCAGCTCCGAGGGTCCTGAAAATGAGCAGTTCTTC. Translating gives CASSEGPENEQFF. The whole variable domain, filled in from reference TRBV18 and TRBJ2-1, reads NAGVMQNPRHLVRRRGQEARLRCSPMKGHSHVYWYRQLPEEGLKFMVYLQKENIIDESGMPKERFSAEFPKEGPSILRIQQVVRGDSAAYFCASSEGPENEQFFGPGTRLTVL.

The CDR3 here is CASSEDRRVSPLHF. The CDR3, as DNA: TGTGCCAGCAGTGAAGATAGACGGGTTTCACCCCTCCACTTT. The chain combines TRBV2 with TRBJ1-6, with D hard to call. The CDR3 covers 14 residues. Germline values: CDR1 SNHLY, CDR2 FYNNEI. Trimming removed 1 base from V and 9 bases from J, with 10 bases in between.

This chain uses TRBV30 with TRBJ2-2, with D hard to call. CDR1 GTSNPN and CDR2 SVGIG come from the germline V gene (reference sequence). There are 15 residues in the CDR3. Deletions cut 7 bases from V and 7 bases from J, with 22 bases between. CDR3 loop: CASKDPQRFHGELFF. The CDR3 DNA sequence: TGTGCCTCGAAAGACCCTCAGAGGTTCCACGGGGAGCTGTTTTTT. The complete variable domain, with remaining parts taken from reference TRBV30 and TRBJ2-2, reads SQTIHQWPATLVQPVGSPLSLECTVEGTSNPNLYWYRQAAGRGLQLLFYSVGIGQISSEVPQNLSASRPQDRQFILSSKKLLLSDSGFYLCASKDPQRFHGELFFGEGSRLTVL.

The V gene is TRBV30, the J gene TRBJ1-5, with D possibly being TRBD1 (6 bases). This CDR3 has 12 residues. Germline lookup yields CDR1 GTSNPN and CDR2 SVGIG (reference sequence). Trimming pared 4 bases from V and 4 bases from J, leaving 8 bases between. In nucleotides, the CDR3 is TGTGCCTGGAAAACAGGGAATCAGCCCCAGCATTTT. It codes for CAWKTGNQPQHF.

The rearrangement joins TRBV5-1 to TRBJ2-7; tentatively, D is TRBD1 (6 bases). The CDR3 loop spans 15 amino acids. Trimming removed 8 bases at V and 2 bases at J, with 20 bases between. Germline V lookup: CDR1 SGHRS, CDR2 YFSETQ. The CDR3 coding sequence is TGCGCCAGTAAAAACCAGGGGAACAATCCCTACGAGCAGTACTTC. The encoded protein is CASKNQGNNPYEQYF.

This clone was found a few times. The chain combines TRBV4-2 with TRBJ1-3; possible D gene TRBD1, 6 bases. Germline V lookup: CDR1 LGHNA, CDR2 YNFKEQ. The CDR3 runs to 16 residues. V was shortened by 0 bases and J by 0 bases, with 9 bases between the two germline ends. CDR3 residues: CASSQDRTDSGNTIYF. DNA for the CDR3: TGTGCCAGCAGCCAAGATCGGACAGACTCTGGAAACACCATATATTTT.

Only a few counts were recorded for this clone. The chain joins TRBV27 to TRBJ1-5; TRBD1 aligns across 7 bases. With V trimmed by 2 bases and J by 0 bases, 7 bases remained unmatched. This CDR3 has 17 residues. CDR1 MNHEY and CDR2 SMNVEV come from the germline V gene (reference sequence). The CDR3 loop reads CASSLGGQSYSNQPQHF. In DNA form, the CDR3 reads TGTGCCAGCAGTTTAGGGGGACAGTCCTATAGCAATCAGCCCCAGCATTTT.

V usage is TRBV5-1 and J usage is TRBJ2-2; no clear D. V shed 4 bases and J shed 3 bases, with 13 bases lying between them. Germline-derived CDR1 and CDR2 are SGHRS and YFSETQ. The CDR3 loop spans 15 amino acids. The CDR3 nucleotides are TGCGCCAGCAGCCTGACGACCCGGGACACCGGGGAGCTGTTTTTT. Translated, it gives CASSLTTRDTGELFF.

This sequence joins TRBV6-5 and TRBJ1-2, with D tentatively TRBD1 (5 bases). This CDR3 comprises 16 residues. V was clipped by 0 bases and J by 8 bases, with 19 bases between them. Germline lookup yields CDR1 MNHEY and CDR2 SVGAGI. DNA of the CDR3: TGTGCCAGCAGTTACTCGCCGAGTGACCAGGGCTGGGGCTACACCTTC. Its protein is CASSYSPSDQGWGYTF.

The rearrangement links TRBV6-1 to TRBJ1-6; D gene unclear. CDR1 MNHNS and CDR2 SASEGT come from the germline V gene. The ends were cut back, 7 bases at V and 10 bases at J, with 14 bases in the middle. The CDR3 is 13 residues long. The CDR3 protein is CASNPGRLSPLHF. DNA for the CDR3: TGTGCCAGCAATCCGGGGAGGTTGTCACCCCTCCACTTT.

The chain joins TRBV19 to TRBJ2-7; 8 bases are a match to TRBD2. The CDR3 contains 13 residues. Trimming took 3 bases from V and 2 from J; bases not matched to a gene: 0. Per germline, CDR1 LNHDA and CDR2 SQIVND (reference sequence). CDR3 sequence (DNA): TGTGCCAGTAGTATGGGACTAGCCTACGAGCAGTACTTC. Protein product: CASSMGLAYEQYF.

This chain uses TRBV7-2 with TRBJ2-5; tentative D call: TRBD1 (6 bases). The CDR3 runs to 13 residues. The ends were cut back, 5 bases at V and 3 bases at J, with 10 bases in the middle. CDR1 is SGHTA, CDR2 FQGNSA, per germline. CDR3 DNA sequence: TGTGCCAGCAGCCCGGGACAAAAAGAGACCCAGTACTTC. As protein: CASSPGQKETQYF. Filled out from reference TRBV7-2 and TRBJ2-5, the complete variable domain reads GAGVSQSPSNKVTEKGKDVELRCDPISGHTALYWYRQSLGQGLEFLIYFQGNSAPDKSGLPSDRFSAERTGGSVSTLTIQRTQQEDSAVYLCASSPGQKETQYFGPGTRLLVL.

The chain couples TRBV29-1 to TRBJ1-5, with D possibly TRBD1 on 5 matching bases. CDR3 size: 14 residues. Trimming cost V 7 bases and J 6 bases, with 19 bases left between them. Per the germline V gene, CDR1 is SQVTM and CDR2 is ANQGSEA. The CDR3: CSAGGGTGSQPQHF. DNA of the CDR3: TGCAGCGCTGGTGGGGGGACCGGCAGTCAGCCCCAGCATTTT.

The chain joins TRBV7-2 to TRBJ2-5; the match to TRBD1 covers 12 bases. This CDR3 is 15 amino acids long. V shed 3 bases and J 5 bases; nucleotides not matched to a gene: 4. Looked up from germline, CDR1 is SGHTA and CDR2 is FQGNSA. Here the CDR3 DNA reads TGTGCCAGCAGCTTCCGGGGGACAGGGGGCGAGACCCAGTACTTC. Translated: CASSFRGTGGETQYF.